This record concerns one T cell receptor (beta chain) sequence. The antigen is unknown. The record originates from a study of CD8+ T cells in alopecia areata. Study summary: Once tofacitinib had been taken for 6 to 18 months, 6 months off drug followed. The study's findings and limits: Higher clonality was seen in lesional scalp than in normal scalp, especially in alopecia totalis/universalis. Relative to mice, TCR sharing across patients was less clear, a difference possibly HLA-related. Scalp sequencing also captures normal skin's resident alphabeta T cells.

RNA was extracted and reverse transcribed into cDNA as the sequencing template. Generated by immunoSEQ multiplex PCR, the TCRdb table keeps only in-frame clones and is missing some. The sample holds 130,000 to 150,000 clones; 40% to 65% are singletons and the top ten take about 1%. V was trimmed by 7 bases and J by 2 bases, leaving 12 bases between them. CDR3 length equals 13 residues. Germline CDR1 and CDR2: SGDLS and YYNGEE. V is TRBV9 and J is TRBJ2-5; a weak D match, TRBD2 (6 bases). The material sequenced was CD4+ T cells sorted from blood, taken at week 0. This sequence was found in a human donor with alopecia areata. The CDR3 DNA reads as TGTGCCAGCGGCACGGGGGTTCAAGAGACCCAGTACTTC. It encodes CASGTGVQETQYF.